This T cell receptor (beta chain) stems from a study of blood T cell repertoires in COVID-19. The overall study: T cells, B-cell-depleted T cells, or PBMCs supplied cDNA or gDNA.

Per germline, CDR1 LGHDT and CDR2 YNNKEL (reference sequence). The CDR3 sequence is 16 residues long. V was trimmed by 2 bases and J by 0 bases, leaving 13 bases between them. The repertoire was sequenced with immunoSEQ multiplex PCR; TCRdb's copy has only in-frame clones and lacks some. The repertoire consists of some 300,000 clones, with 70% to 90% occurring once and the leading ten covering around 5.8%. The chain employs TRBV3-1 (or the pseudogene TRBV3-2) and TRBJ1-1, with a possible D match to TRBD1 (5 bases). The sample taken for sequencing was peripheral blood. The TCR comes from a woman aged 45-60 years with COVID-19, enrolled during active disease. CDR3 nucleotides: TGTGCCAGCAGCCAACTCCTTACAGGCATGAACACTGAAGCTTTCTTT. Its translation is CASSQLLTGMNTEAFF.